These 21 T cell receptor beta chains were sequenced from one sample in a study of CXCR3-negative and CXCR3-positive naive CD8 T cells. Preparation of TRB cDNA libraries relied on 5' RACE carrying UMI labels. No DNA is given; TCRdb re-called the 5' RACE reads and lists each CDR3 protein once. The sample data list tens of thousands of distinct CDR3 sequences. The material sequenced was naive CXCR3- CD8+ T cells from blood. The subset is: CD45RO-CCR7+CD27+CD95- naive CD8+ T cells lacking CXCR3 (TNR3-). The receptors were sampled from a human donor in good health. Some clones in this sample may be carry-over from other donors' samples.

The V and J genes are TRBV5-1 and TRBJ2-2. The V gene's germline CDR1 is SGHRS and CDR2 YFSETQ. The CDR3 totals 12 residues. CDR3 amino acids: CASSWDAGELFF.

The chain is built from TRBV28 and TRBJ2-5; TCRdb selects TRBD2, and the lack of DNA leaves this call unchecked. Germline V gene lookup returns CDR1 MDHEN and CDR2 SYDVKM. This CDR3 is 18 amino acids long. The CDR3 protein is CASSLGLAGGPLEKTQYF.

This sequence joins TRBV9 and TRBJ2-3. The V gene's germline CDR1 is SGDLS and CDR2 YYNGEE. The CDR3 spans 15 residues. The CDR3 is CASSVDGTSGDTQYF.

This sequence joins TRBV7-9 and TRBJ2-7; TCRdb gives TRBD1 as the D gene, but with no DNA this cannot be confirmed. Germline CDR1 reads SEHNR; CDR2 reads FQNEAQ (reference sequence). The CDR3 runs to 16 residues. This CDR3 is CASSLAFGTESYEQYF.

This chain connects TRBV20-1 to TRBJ2-7; TCRdb reports TRBD1, a call that lacks DNA to check it against. The CDR3 totals 14 residues. Germline V gene data show CDR1 as DFQATT and CDR2 as SNEGSKA (reference sequence). The CDR3 spells CSATNRDHSYEQYF.

The rearrangement links TRBV19 to TRBJ2-7; checking the TCRdb D call of TRBD1 is not possible without DNA. CDR3 length equals 15 residues. CDR1 is LNHDA, CDR2 SQIVND, per germline (reference sequence). CDR3 amino acids: CASSIKQGAGYEQYF.

The chain carries TRBV28 and TRBJ1-5; TCRdb's D call, TRBD1, is unchecked because there is no DNA. Germline-derived CDR1 and CDR2 are MDHEN and SYDVKM. The CDR3 covers 16 residues. Here the CDR3 reads CASSGTGFSFNQPQHF.

The chain combines TRBV30 with TRBJ1-5. Germline V gene sequence: CDR1 GTSNPN, CDR2 SVGIG (reference sequence). This CDR3 comprises 14 residues. The CDR3 spells CAWATYGINQPQHF.

The chain is built from TRBV11-2 and TRBJ2-1; TCRdb picks TRBD2, but there is no DNA to check that call. The CDR3 runs to 12 residues. Germline loops: CDR1 SGHAT, CDR2 FQNNGV. CDR3 residues: CASKLGGNEQFF. Based on the CDR3 plus reference TRBV11-2 and TRBJ2-1, the full variable domain is EAGVAQSPRYKIIEKRQSVAFWCNPISGHATLYWYQQILGQGPKLLIQFQNNGVVDDSQLPKDRFSAERLKGVDSTLKIQPAKLEDSAVYLCASKLGGNEQFFGPGTRLTVL.

The chain couples TRBV20-1 to TRBJ1-2. Germline assignment: CDR1 DFQATT and CDR2 SNEGSKA (reference sequence). This CDR3 region has 15 residues. CDR3 sequence: CSALRPLDATYGYTF.

J is TRBJ2-7 and V is TRBV6-5; TCRdb lists TRBD1, though no DNA is available to test this call. Germline V gene data show CDR1 as MNHEY and CDR2 as SVGAGI. There are 16 residues in the CDR3. CDR3 region: CASSKGTGGIVYEQYF.

This sequence joins TRBV12-3 or TRBV12-4 and TRBJ1-1; no DNA is available, so the TRBD1 call from TCRdb remains unchecked. The CDR3 runs to 14 residues. The CDR3 sequence is CASSKAAQGTEAFF.

This chain connects TRBV28 to TRBJ2-1. The CDR3 runs 16 residues. Germline-derived CDR1 and CDR2 are MDHEN and SYDVKM. The chain's CDR3 is CASSEITPSGINEQFF.

This sequence joins TRBV5-1 and TRBJ2-7; TCRdb proposes TRBD1, but this gene call is untestable without DNA. From germline, CDR1 is SGHRS and CDR2 YFSETQ. CDR3 size: 14 residues. The CDR3 reads CASNRVDRAYEQYF.

This rearrangement joins TRBV7-8 to TRBJ2-7. Germline V gene lookup returns CDR1 SGHVS and CDR2 FQNEAQ. This CDR3 region has 14 residues. The CDR3 sequence is CASSPLASSYEQYF.

CDR3 sequence reads: CASSPEPGQGGTEAFF. The rearrangement joins TRBV5-1 to TRBJ1-1; the D call from TCRdb, TRBD1, cannot be confirmed without DNA. The CDR3 is 16 amino acids. Per the germline V gene, CDR1 is SGHRS and CDR2 is YFSETQ. Variable domain in full (rest from reference TRBV5-1 and TRBJ1-1): KAGVTQTPRYLIKTRGQQVTLSCSPISGHRSVSWYQQTPGQGLQFLFEYFSETQRNKGNFPGRFSGRQFSNSRSEMNVSTLELGDSALYLCASSPEPGQGGTEAFFGQGTRLTVV.

The rearrangement links TRBV6-2 or TRBV6-3 to TRBJ2-3; TCRdb calls TRBD1, which cannot be checked without DNA. Germline CDR1 is MNHEY and CDR2 is SVGEGT. CDR3 length: 21 residues. The CDR3 loop is CASSWDRAPISVAQSTDTQYF.

The chain links TRBV6-2 or TRBV6-3 to TRBJ2-2. Looked up from germline, CDR1 is MNHEY and CDR2 is SVGEGT. This CDR3 is built from 15 residues. CDR3 amino acids: CASSQLDVGTGELFF.

The CDR3 is CASSFGSGMDTQYF. The genes are TRBV5-4 and TRBJ2-3; TCRdb gives TRBD2 as the D gene, but with no DNA this cannot be confirmed. Germline V gene data show CDR1 as SGHNT and CDR2 as YYREEE (reference sequence). The CDR3 runs 14 residues.

J is TRBJ2-1 and V is TRBV12-3 or TRBV12-4; TCRdb reports TRBD2, a call that lacks DNA to check it against. CDR3 length equals 14 residues. CDR3: CASMLAGGPNEQFF.

The chain combines TRBV7-6 with TRBJ2-3; TCRdb calls TRBD2, which cannot be checked without DNA. The CDR3 consists of 18 residues. CDR1 is SGHVS and CDR2 is FNYEAQ in the germline V gene. CDR3: CASSLRWGMAGSTDTQYF.